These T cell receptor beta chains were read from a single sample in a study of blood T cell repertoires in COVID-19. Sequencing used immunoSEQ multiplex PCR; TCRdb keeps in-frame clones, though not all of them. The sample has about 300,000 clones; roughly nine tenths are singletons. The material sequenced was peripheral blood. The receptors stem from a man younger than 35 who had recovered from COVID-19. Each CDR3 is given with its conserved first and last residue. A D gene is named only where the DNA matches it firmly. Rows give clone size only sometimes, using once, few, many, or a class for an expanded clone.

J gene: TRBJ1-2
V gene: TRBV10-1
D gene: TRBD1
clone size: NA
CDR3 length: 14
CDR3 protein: CASSEDREVGGYTF
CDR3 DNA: TGCGCCAGCAGTGAGGACAGGGAAGTTGGTGGCTACACCTTC

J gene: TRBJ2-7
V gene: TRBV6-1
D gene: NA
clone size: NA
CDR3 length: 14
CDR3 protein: CASSEFWGAYEQYF
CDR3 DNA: TGTGCCAGCAGTGAATTCTGGGGGGCCTACGAGCAGTACTTC

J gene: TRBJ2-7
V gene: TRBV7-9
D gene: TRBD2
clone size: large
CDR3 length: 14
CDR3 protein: CASSPRTSHYEQYF
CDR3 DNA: TGTGCCAGCAGCCCACGGACTAGCCATTACGAGCAGTACTTC

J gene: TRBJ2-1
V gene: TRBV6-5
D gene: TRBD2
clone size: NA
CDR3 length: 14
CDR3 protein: CASSPGLSYNEQFF
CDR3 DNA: TGTGCCAGCAGTCCGGGACTATCCTACAATGAGCAGTTCTTC

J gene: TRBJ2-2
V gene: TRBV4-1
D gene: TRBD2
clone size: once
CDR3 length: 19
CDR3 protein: CASSQWGLAGGPMAGELFF
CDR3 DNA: TGCGCCAGCAGCCAATGGGGACTAGCGGGGGGGCCGATGGCCGGGGAGCTGTTTTTT

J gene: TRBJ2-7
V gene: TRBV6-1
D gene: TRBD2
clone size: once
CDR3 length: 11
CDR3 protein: CASSETGGQYF
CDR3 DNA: TGTGCCAGCAGTGAAACGGGGGGGCAGTACTTC

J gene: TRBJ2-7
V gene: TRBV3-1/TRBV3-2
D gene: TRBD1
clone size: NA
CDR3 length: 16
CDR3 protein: CASSQGWDRANYEQYF
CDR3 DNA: TGTGCCAGCAGCCAAGGGTGGGACAGGGCTAACTACGAGCAGTACTTC

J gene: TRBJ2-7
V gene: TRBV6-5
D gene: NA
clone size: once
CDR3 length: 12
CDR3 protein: CASSLQGYEQYF
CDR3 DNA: TGTGCCAGCAGTTTACAGGGATACGAGCAGTACTTC

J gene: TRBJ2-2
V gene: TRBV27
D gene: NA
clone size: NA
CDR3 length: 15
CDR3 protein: CASSLFGVIAGELFF
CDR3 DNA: TGTGCCAGCAGTTTATTCGGGGTTATCGCCGGGGAGCTGTTTTTT

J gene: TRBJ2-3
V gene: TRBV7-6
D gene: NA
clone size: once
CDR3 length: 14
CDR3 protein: CASSYSLSTDTQYF
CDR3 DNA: TGTGCCAGCAGCTACAGCCTGAGCACAGATACGCAGTATTTT

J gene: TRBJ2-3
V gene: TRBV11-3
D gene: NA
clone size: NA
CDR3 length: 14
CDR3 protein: CASSRGDSTDTQYF
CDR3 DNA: TGTGCCAGCAGCAGGGGTGATAGCACAGATACGCAGTATTTT

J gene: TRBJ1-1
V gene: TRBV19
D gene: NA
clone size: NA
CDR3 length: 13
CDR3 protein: CASSMAGTLGAFF
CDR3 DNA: TGTGCCAGTAGTATGGCCGGGACTCTCGGGGCTTTCTTT